A single T cell receptor (beta chain) is shown here with its context. Which antigen it targets is not known. The input lacks base qualities; no much larger clone sits a single base away. CDR3 length: 12 amino acids, cysteine to phenylalanine. Of the read, only the CDR3 DNA is kept; its 36 bases are in frame from base 1. The junction carries 7 bases between V and J, which are trimmed by 3 bases and 7 bases respectively. CDR1 and CDR2 were assigned from the germline V gene (reference sequence) as SEHNR and FQNEAQ. The entry originates in a study of cytomegalovirus exposure and HLA in healthy donors (dated by TCRdb to the late 2010s). Regarding the study in general: According to an earlier analysis of a few hundred of the donors, roughly 180 million T cells yielded roughly 110 million unique TCR beta sequences and about 300 Gb of sequence data. To predict cytomegalovirus infection status, the study brought together high-throughput TCR immunosequencing, statistical association of individual TCRs with disease status, and machine learning. The study aimed to test whether signatures of past pathogen exposure could be identified by cataloging public T cell receptors. A later analysis re-analyzed previously published TCR beta repertoires from 500 to 700 donors and added high-resolution HLA genotyping to study TCR occurrence patterns. Donor age, sex, ethnicity and CMV serostatus were compiled alongside the repertoire data. HLA typing covered class I and class II loci at four-digit resolution. Roughly 300 gigabases of sequencing data and about 92 million unique TCR sequences made up an early release that covered several hundred HLA-typed donors. The number of donors typed differed by locus, with roughly 629-640 for A, B, C, DRB1 and DQB1, roughly 520 for DQA1, 600 to 610 for DPA1, and under 490 for DPB1. A separate validation cohort of roughly 110 different subjects was used in addition to the approximately 640-subject first cohort. Using immunosequencing, the study profiled T cell repertoires from 640 or so subjects and related those repertoires to cytomegalovirus serostatus. Four or five DR-DQ haplotypes were handled as single units for association and clustering because linkage in the cohort was strong. Among a few hundred genotyped donors of the cohort, an average of about 240,000 unique TCR beta nucleotide sequences were sequenced per donor, roughly 20% of them non-productive. Rather than using new phenotypic data, the later analysis identified candidate immune exposures from TCR beta sequences and from how often those sequences occurred across donors. To decide whether each TCR beta V gene segment behaved as functional or pseudogenic, an earlier analysis of some 580 of the donors relied on high-throughput TCR beta sequencing. Among the roughly 400 genotyped donors, under 90% belonged to the genetic ancestry cluster associated with self-reported Caucasian donors. In a later genetic analysis, genome-wide SNP genotypes for about three fifths of the roughly 670 donors were used, and that subset was treated as a discovery cohort. All discovery cohort repertoires had been generated using a single sequencing platform. Study-wide conclusions, independent of this receptor: A later analysis found that HLA-associated TCR beta chains were more clonally expanded and had lower generation probabilities than equally common non-associated chains. The study listed approximately 150 TCR beta chains as associated with cytomegalovirus. Compared with the roughly 710-donor mean, donors in an Asian-associated ancestry cluster had fewer N-insertions in productive TCRs, according to a later genetic analysis. In an earlier analysis of 587 of the donors, most TCR beta V segments appeared in productive rearrangements about 87% or about 30% of the time, broadly matching IMGT annotations. A further reported finding was that TCR beta sequences accurately predicted the HLA-A and HLA-B alleles for most subjects in the first cohort. A later analysis reported that several top co-occurrence clusters appeared linked to parvovirus B19, influenza, CMV and Epstein-Barr virus. Linkage disequilibrium might explain the correlated functional status among segregating V segments, but an unknown experimental factor could not be excluded. Cytomegalovirus status was reported to be diagnosed by the classifier with high specificity and sensitivity in both the original and validation cohorts. A later genetic analysis associated a missense DCLRE1C variant with V-gene and J-gene trimming of TCR beta chains, and an independent cohort replicated the association. The cohort was sequenced for TCR beta chains only, and without alpha or paired-chain data the features that could be detected were limited. A later analysis found that TCR association rates varied across HLA loci, with DRB1 alleles showing the most associated TCRs and HLA-C alleles the fewest. Seventeen rarely observed V segments, including chromosome 9 orphons, were excluded from the earlier analysis of some 590 of the donors because counts were too low. Assigning TCR associations to individual alleles was difficult when HLA alleles, especially DR and DQ, strongly co-occurred. The authors suggested that the approach could potentially be generalized to other disease states and immunological phenotypes. In vitro tests confirmed that a few of the cytomegalovirus-associated TCR beta chains recognize cytomegalovirus antigens. The 87-base-pair reads could not distinguish some IMGT-functional V segments, including TRBV6-2 and TRBV6-3, so those segments were excluded. The sequencing pipeline was judged likely to have produced a cluster of highly shared sequence variants as a technical artifact. CMV serostatus was the only immune exposure information available for the cohort. According to a later analysis, most CMV-associated TCR beta chains appeared to be HLA-restricted, and the HLA associations seemed to be driven largely by CMV exposure. HLA typing was unavailable for some donors at each locus, so association tests used only the typed subset. Across donors, most TCR sequences were observed very rarely, whereas some public TCRs were present in many individuals. The presence/absence analyses assumed that sequencing depth was roughly uniform across donors, and that assumption may not be true. A later analysis associated around 16,000 TCR beta sequences with specific HLA alleles at a false discovery rate of 0.05.

The cohort was made up of under 800 healthy bone marrow donors. Cohort members were all nominally healthy when sampled, although unrecorded immune exposures were likely present. The donor was CMV seronegative and was included in the group of several hundred seronegative cohort members. A peripheral blood sample was provided by each donor, and peripheral blood mononuclear cells were used for TCR beta sequencing. The Qiagen DNeasy Blood Extraction Kit was used to extract genomic DNA from the blood cell samples. Library preparation employed the immunoSEQ multiplex PCR assay. A mixture of 60 forward primers for TCR Vbeta segments and 13 reverse primers for TCR Jbeta segments was used in the multiplex PCR. The CDR3 region of rearranged TCR beta genes was amplified from genomic DNA with a multiplex PCR assay. Amplified TCR beta libraries were sequenced as 87-base-pair reads on the Illumina HiSeq System. As for how the authors treated the data: A later analysis counted some 74 million unique TCR beta chains across the 650 to 800 repertoires, and roughly 11 million of these chains were shared by at least two donors. Raw reads were error-corrected and collapsed into unique sequences by a nearest-neighbor algorithm in which closely related sequences were merged to remove PCR and sequencing errors. Alignment of CDR3 sequences to IMGT reference sequences was used to assign V, D and J gene segments. For a sequence to be retained, at least a six-nucleotide match to both a V gene segment and a J gene segment was required. A rearrangement counted as productive if the CDR3 had no stop codons and remained in frame with V and J, and every other rearrangement counted as non-productive. CDR3 was defined according to IMGT convention as the region running from the second conserved V-encoded cysteine to the conserved J-encoded phenylalanine. In an earlier analysis of roughly 580 of the donors, sequences lacking an unambiguous match to a single V gene segment were excluded. An earlier analysis of 587 of the donors called V segments functional above 56.7% productive rearrangements and segregating when the between-donor standard deviation exceeded 5%. To diagnose cytomegalovirus status from the catalog of TCR beta chain sequences, a statistical classification framework was built. In a later analysis, TCR nucleotide sequences were compared against IMGT/GENE-DB human TR gene sequences so that V and J genes could be assigned. A later analysis assigned CDR3 sequences and most-parsimonious VDJ recombination scenarios with the TCRdist pipeline. A later analysis defined each TCR beta chain by its CDR3 amino acid sequence plus V-gene family, and excluded reads lacking a unique V-gene family. A later analysis removed 450 to 600 highly shared, low-generation-probability nucleotide sequences to deal with suspected cross-contamination and a sequencing artifact. A later analysis calculated a clonal expansion index for each public chain from normalized within-repertoire ranks of inferred template counts. Generation probabilities in a later analysis came from a VDJ recombination model fitted to out-of-frame rearrangements, and those results were checked against IGoR. In a later analysis, TCR-TCR, TCR-HLA and TCR-CMV co-occurrence was scored with hypergeometric tests, and a repertoire-size bias correction was applied to TCR pairs. A later analysis estimated false discovery rates by permuting HLA or CMV assignments 20 times. In a later analysis, co-occurring TCRs were grouped with DBSCAN, and TCRdist sequence similarity was added when clustering was performed within HLA-allele-positive subsets. For co-occurrence clustering, repertoires with fewer than 30,000 or more than 120,000 public chains were excluded, along with five repertoires with anomalous nucleotide sharing. The clones in this table, taken by TCRdb from immuneACCESS, are in-frame only. Not every clone is retained; where verified, under half of the shortfall comes from an unresolved V gene, and the cause of the rest is unknown. V and J calls and clone size are given by that table; D and trimming were obtained from the DNA. Within this sample are around 140,000 clones, with nearly 90% of them counted one time only. The ten top clones hold roughly 0.5% of the sample.

In this chain, TRBV7-9 is recombined with TRBJ2-1, with the D gene not confidently named. This receptor was identified in a woman aged 40 to 50 in good health and CMV-seronegative. Sequencing input: PBMCs. The bases are TGTGCCAGCAGCTTCGGAGAAAATGAGCAGTTCTTC. It translates as CASSFGENEQFF.